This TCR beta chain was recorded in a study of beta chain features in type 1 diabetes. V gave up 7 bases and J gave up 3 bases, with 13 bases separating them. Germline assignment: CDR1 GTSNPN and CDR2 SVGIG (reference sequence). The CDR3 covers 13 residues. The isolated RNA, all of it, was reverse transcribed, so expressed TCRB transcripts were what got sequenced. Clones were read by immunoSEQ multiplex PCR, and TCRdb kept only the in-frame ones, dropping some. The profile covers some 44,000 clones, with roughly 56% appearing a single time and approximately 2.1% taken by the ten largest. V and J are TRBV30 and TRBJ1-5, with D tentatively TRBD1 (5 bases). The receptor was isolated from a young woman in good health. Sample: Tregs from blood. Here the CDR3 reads CASTTGLNQPQHF. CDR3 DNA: TGTGCCTCAACAACAGGTCTCAATCAGCCCCAGCATTTT.